This TCR beta chain was sequenced for a study of response to subunit inactivated influenza vaccine. MiXCR was run by TCRdb on the RT-PCR reads, yielding one entry per CDR3 protein. Of under 750,000 distinct CDR3 sequences listed, 10% to 15% were seen once; the top ten hold roughly 10%. A note on this clonotype: Its antigen is as yet unknown.

Study-level findings and limits: Few new T cells, the authors suggested, are recruited by each seasonal influenza vaccination.

Per germline, CDR1 MNHEY and CDR2 SMNVEV (reference sequence). The V segment lost 5 bases and the J segment 5 bases; nucleotides outside the gene matches: 12. The CDR3 has 16 amino acids. The V and J genes are TRBV27 and TRBJ2-5; 9 bases fit TRBD2. The material was PBMCs from blood, obtained on the day of vaccination. The source of this sequence is a man in his forties or fifties who received an inactivated influenza vaccine. CDR3 amino acids: CASSPQLAGFRETQYF. CDR3 nucleotides: TGTGCCAGCAGTCCCCAGCTAGCGGGGTTTCGGGAGACCCAGTACTTC.